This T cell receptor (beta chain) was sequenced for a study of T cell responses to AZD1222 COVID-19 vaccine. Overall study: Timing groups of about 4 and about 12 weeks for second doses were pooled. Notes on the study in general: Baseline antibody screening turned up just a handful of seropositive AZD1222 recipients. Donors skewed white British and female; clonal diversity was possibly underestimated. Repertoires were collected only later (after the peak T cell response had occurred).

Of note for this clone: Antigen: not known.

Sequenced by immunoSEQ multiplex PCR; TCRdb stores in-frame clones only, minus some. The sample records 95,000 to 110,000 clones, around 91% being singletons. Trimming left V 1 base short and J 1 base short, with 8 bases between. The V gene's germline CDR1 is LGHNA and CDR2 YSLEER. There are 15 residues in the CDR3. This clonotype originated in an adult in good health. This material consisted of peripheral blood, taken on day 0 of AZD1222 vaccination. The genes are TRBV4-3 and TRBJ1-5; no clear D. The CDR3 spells CASSQGVTSNQPQHF. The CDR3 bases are TGCGCCAGCAGCCAAGGAGTGACAAGCAATCAGCCCCAGCATTTT.